A selection of T cell receptor beta chains follows, all from one sample in a study of cytomegalovirus exposure and HLA in healthy donors. The protocol was immunoSEQ multiplex PCR, while the TCRdb copy is restricted to in-frame clones and leaves out a portion. The data contain roughly 110,000 clones, roughly 82% of them singletons. What was sequenced was PBMCs. The origin of the receptors is a man in his fifties in good health and CMV-seronegative. CDR3s include the opening cysteine and the closing phenylalanine or tryptophan. D genes are given only for firm matches. Clone size, where shown, is once, few, many, or a class for clones that have expanded.

d_call clone_size j_call v_call cdr3_nt cdr3_aa
- - TRBJ2-6 TRBV4-2 TGTGCCAGCAGCCAAGGGACAGAATCTGACGTCCTGACTTTC CASSQGTESDVLTF
TRBD2 - TRBJ2-3 TRBV6-1 TGTGCCAGCAGTGAAGGTAGCGGGGGCGCGGGCACAGATACGCAGTATTTT CASSEGSGGAGTDTQYF
TRBD2 few TRBJ2-1 TRBV7-3 TGTGCCAGCAGCCCCCGGACTAGCGGGGGGGCCGATTACAATGAGCAGTTCTTC CASSPRTSGGADYNEQFF
- - TRBJ1-5 TRBV5-1 TGCGCCAGCAGCTTGGGCGGGGGAGGTCAGCCCCAGCATTTT CASSLGGGGQPQHF
- - TRBJ2-2 TRBV6-5 TGTGCCAGCCGGTCCCAGAGGGACACCGGGGAGCTGTTTTTT CASRSQRDTGELFF
TRBD1 - TRBJ1-1 TRBV18 TGTGCCAGCTCACCCCCTACGGGACAGGGATACACTGAAGCTTTCTTT CASSPPTGQGYTEAFF
- once TRBJ2-5 TRBV18 TGTGCCAGCTCACCCCGTCCCCGGCAGGGAGGAGAAGAGACCCAGTACTTC CASSPRPRQGGEETQYF
- once TRBJ1-1 TRBV20-1 TGCAGTGCTAGAGCCGGCACTGAAGCTTTCTTT CSARAGTEAFF
TRBD1 - TRBJ2-1 TRBV18 TGTGCCAGCTCACCACCCGTCGGGCAGGGGGATTCCTACAATGAGCAGTTCTTC CASSPPVGQGDSYNEQFF
- - TRBJ1-5 TRBV19 TGTGCCAGTAGTTGGGGGGGGCGAAGGGGCAATCAGCCCCAGCATTTT CASSWGGRRGNQPQHF
TRBD2 once TRBJ2-5 TRBV29-1 TGCAGCGTTCAATCTGGGACTAGTCGGACCCAGTACTTC CSVQSGTSRTQYF
- - TRBJ1-6 TRBV27 TGTGCCAGCAGTTTAAATGAGGGGGTCTATAATTCACCCCTCCACTTT CASSLNEGVYNSPLHF
TRBD1 - TRBJ1-1 TRBV4-2 TGTGCCAGCAGTGGAGACAGGGGGAGGGGGGAAGCTTTCTTT CASSGDRGRGEAFF
- - TRBJ2-6 TRBV7-9 TGTTCCAGCAGCCAACAGGGGGGGGGCTCTGGGGCCAACGTCCTGACTTTC CSSSQQGGGSGANVLTF
- - TRBJ1-2 TRBV4-3 TGCGCCAGCAGCCAGGAGTTAGGTAGTGGCTATGGCTACACCTTC CASSQELGSGYGYTF
- - TRBJ1-3 TRBV5-1 TGCGCCAGCAGCGTTGACGTCGAGGGCTCCATATATTTT CASSVDVEGSIYF
- - TRBJ1-2 TRBV6-5 TGTGCCAGCAGCCGCCAGTTCCAGGGGCGTGGCTACACCTTC CASSRQFQGRGYTF
- - TRBJ1-3 TRBV27 TGTGCCAGCAGTTTACACAGGGCGGCAAACACCATATATTTT CASSLHRAANTIYF
TRBD1 - TRBJ2-7 TRBV29-1 TGCAGCGCCCGACAGGGGGCTCAAGAAGAGCAGTACTTC CSARQGAQEEQYF
- - TRBJ2-7 TRBV4-1 TGCGCCAGCAGCCTCCAAACAGGGGGGGACAGCTCCTACGAGCAGTACTTC CASSLQTGGDSSYEQYF
TRBD2 - TRBJ2-5 TRBV19 TGTGCCAGTAGCTCGGGACTAGCGAAAGAGACCCAGTACTTC CASSSGLAKETQYF
TRBD1 - TRBJ1-1 TRBV29-1 TGCAGCGTTGGGTGGACAGGGTCGAGTGAAGCTTTCTTT CSVGWTGSSEAFF
TRBD1 - TRBJ2-1 TRBV15 TGTGCCACCAGCAAACCGGGACAGGGGGTTAATGAGCAGTTCTTC CATSKPGQGVNEQFF
- - TRBJ2-7 TRBV7-9 TGTTCCAGCAGCTTAGCAGGGAGCGAGCAGTACTTC CSSSLAGSEQYF
- - TRBJ2-6 TRBV4-1 TGCGCCAGCAGCCATCCGGGACAGGGACTAGCGCAGTTTTCTGGGGCCAACGTCCTGACTTTC CASSHPGQGLAQFSGANVLTF
- - TRBJ2-1 TRBV9 TGTGCCAGCAGCGTAGTCAGGGGCAATGAGCAGTTCTTC CASSVVRGNEQFF
- - TRBJ1-4 TRBV10-3 TGTGCCATCAGGGACGGGGTTGCAACTAATGAAAAACTGTTTTTT CAIRDGVATNEKLFF
TRBD1 - TRBJ2-5 TRBV5-1 TGCGCCAGCAGCTTGGCCGGGACAGGGAGGGAGACCCAGTACTTC CASSLAGTGRETQYF
TRBD2 - TRBJ2-7 TRBV18 TGTGCCAGCTCGCATACTAGCGGGGCATCCTACGAGCAGTACTTC CASSHTSGASYEQYF
- - TRBJ2-1 TRBV9 TGTGCCAGCAGCCCTCGAGGGGGTGAGCAGTTCTTC CASSPRGGEQFF
- - TRBJ1-3 TRBV5-8 TGTGCCAGCAGCGATCTTCCCCCAGGGGCTGGAAACACCATATATTTT CASSDLPPGAGNTIYF
- - TRBJ1-2 TRBV28 TGTGCCAGCAGAGGATCGGGAGTTATACTAAATGGCTACACCTTC CASRGSGVILNGYTF
TRBD2 - TRBJ2-5 TRBV2 TGTGCCAGCAGAGGGGGTAGCGGGGTTGTGGAGACCCAGTACTTC CASRGGSGVVETQYF
- - TRBJ2-7 TRBV5-1 TGCGCCAGCAGCTTGACGGGTCGAACCTACGAGCAGTACTTC CASSLTGRTYEQYF
TRBD1 - TRBJ1-5 TRBV9 TGTGCCAGCAGCCTAGGACAGGACAATCAGCCCCAGCATTTT CASSLGQDNQPQHF